This T cell receptor beta chain was captured in a study of blood T cell repertoires in COVID-19. Authors' methods: Reference gene primer amplification gave nucleated cell count estimates. Method: immunoSEQ multiplex PCR; TCRdb's copy keeps in-frame clones and lacks some. V, J and clone size were drawn from that table, and D and trimming were deduced from the DNA. The sample records some 320,000 clones, about 87% being singletons. The CDR3 loop spans 14 amino acids. Germline CDR1 is GTSNPN and CDR2 is SVGIG (reference sequence). V lost 0 bases, J lost 3 bases, and 8 bases lay in between. Sequenced material: peripheral blood. The TCR sequence derives from a woman younger than 45 who had recovered from COVID-19. This chain joins TRBV30 and TRBJ1-4; tentatively, D is TRBD1 (6 bases). The CDR3 protein is CAWSVGGPNEKLFF. CDR3 nucleotides: TGTGCCTGGAGTGTCGGGGGGCCTAATGAAAAACTGTTTTTT.